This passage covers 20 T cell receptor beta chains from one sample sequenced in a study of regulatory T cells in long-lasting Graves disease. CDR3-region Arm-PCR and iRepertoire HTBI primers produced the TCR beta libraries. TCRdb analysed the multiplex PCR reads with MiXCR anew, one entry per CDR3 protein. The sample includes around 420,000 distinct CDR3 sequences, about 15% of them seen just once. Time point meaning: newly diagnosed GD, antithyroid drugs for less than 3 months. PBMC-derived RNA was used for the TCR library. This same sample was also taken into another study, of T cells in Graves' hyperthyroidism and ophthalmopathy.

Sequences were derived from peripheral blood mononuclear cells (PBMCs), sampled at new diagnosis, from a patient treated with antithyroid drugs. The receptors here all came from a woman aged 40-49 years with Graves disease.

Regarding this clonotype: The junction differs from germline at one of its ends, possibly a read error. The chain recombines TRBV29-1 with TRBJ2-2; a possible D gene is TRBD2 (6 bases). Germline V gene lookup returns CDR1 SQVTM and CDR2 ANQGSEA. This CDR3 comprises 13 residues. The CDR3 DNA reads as TGCAGCGTGGTGGGGAGGAACGCCGGGGAGCTGTTTTTT. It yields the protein CSVVGRNAGELFF.

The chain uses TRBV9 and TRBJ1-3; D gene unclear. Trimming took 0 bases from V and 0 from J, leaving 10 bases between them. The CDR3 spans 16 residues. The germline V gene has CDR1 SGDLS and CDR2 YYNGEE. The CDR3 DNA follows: TGTGCCAGCAGCGTAGGTTCCAGGAGCTCTGGAAACACCATATATTTT. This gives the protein CASSVGSRSSGNTIYF.

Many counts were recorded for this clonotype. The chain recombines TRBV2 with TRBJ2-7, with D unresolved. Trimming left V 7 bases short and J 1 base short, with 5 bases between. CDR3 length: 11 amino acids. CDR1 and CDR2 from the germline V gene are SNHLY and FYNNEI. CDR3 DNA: TGTGCCAGCACTTCTTCCTACGAGCAGTACTTC. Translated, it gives CASTSSYEQYF.

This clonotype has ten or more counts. DNA for the CDR3: TGTGCCAGCAGCTTAGGGGACACCACCTACGAGCAGTACTTC. The encoded protein is CASSLGDTTYEQYF. J is TRBJ2-7 and V is TRBV7-2; weak D call: TRBD1 (6 bases). The V gene's germline CDR1 is SGHTA and CDR2 FQGNSA. V was pared by 1 base and J by 2 bases, with 9 bases between. This CDR3 contains 14 residues. Full variable domain (rest looked up from reference TRBV7-2 and TRBJ2-7): GAGVSQSPSNKVTEKGKDVELRCDPISGHTALYWYRQSLGQGLEFLIYFQGNSAPDKSGLPSDRFSAERTGGSVSTLTIQRTQQEDSAVYLCASSLGDTTYEQYFGPGTRLTVT.

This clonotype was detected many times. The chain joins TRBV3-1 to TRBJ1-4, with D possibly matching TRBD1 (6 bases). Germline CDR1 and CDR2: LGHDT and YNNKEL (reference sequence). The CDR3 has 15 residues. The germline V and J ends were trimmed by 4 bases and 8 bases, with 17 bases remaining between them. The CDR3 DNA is TGTGCCAGCAGCCCACCGGTATCAAGGGGGGAAAAACTGTTTTTT. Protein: CASSPPVSRGEKLFF.

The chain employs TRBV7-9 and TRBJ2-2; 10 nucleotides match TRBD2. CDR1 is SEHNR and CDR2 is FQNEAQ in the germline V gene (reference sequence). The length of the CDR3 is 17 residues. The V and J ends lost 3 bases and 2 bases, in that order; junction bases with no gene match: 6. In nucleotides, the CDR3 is TGTGCCAGCAGCTTCTCAACTAGCGGGGTAAACACCGGGGAGCTGTTTTTT. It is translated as CASSFSTSGVNTGELFF.

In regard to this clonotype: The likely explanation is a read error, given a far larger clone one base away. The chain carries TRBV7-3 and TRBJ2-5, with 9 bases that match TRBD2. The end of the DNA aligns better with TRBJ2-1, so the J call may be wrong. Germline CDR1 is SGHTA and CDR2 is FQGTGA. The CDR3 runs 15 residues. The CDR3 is CASSFGLASRSEQFF. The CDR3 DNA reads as TGTGCCAGCAGCTTCGGACTAGCGAGCAGGAGTGAGCAGTTCTTC.

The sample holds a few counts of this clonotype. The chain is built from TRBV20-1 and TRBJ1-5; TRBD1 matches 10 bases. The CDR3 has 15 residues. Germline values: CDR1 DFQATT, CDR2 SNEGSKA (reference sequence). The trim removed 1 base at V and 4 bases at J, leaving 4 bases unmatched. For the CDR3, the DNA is TGCAGTGCTAGAGGCCGGGACAGGGGTAATCAGCCCCAGCATTTT. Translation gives CSARGRDRGNQPQHF.

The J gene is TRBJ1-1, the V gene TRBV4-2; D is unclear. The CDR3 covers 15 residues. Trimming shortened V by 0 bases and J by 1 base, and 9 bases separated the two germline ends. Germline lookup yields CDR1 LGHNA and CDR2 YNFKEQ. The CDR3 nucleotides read TGTGCCAGCAGCCAAGATACCGGGGAGAACACTGAAGCTTTCTTT. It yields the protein CASSQDTGENTEAFF.

DNA of the CDR3: TGTGCCAGCAGCCGAGCTTGGTCGGGATCCGGGACTAGCGTCACCGGGGAGCTGTTTTTT. Amino acid sequence: CASSRAWSGSGTSVTGELFF. The chain uses TRBV7-9 and TRBJ2-2; 10 bases agree with TRBD2. The J segment lost 4 bases and the V segment lost 5 bases, leaving 19 bases of the junction unmatched. The CDR3 extends over 20 amino acids. Germline CDR1 is SEHNR and CDR2 is FQNEAQ (reference sequence).

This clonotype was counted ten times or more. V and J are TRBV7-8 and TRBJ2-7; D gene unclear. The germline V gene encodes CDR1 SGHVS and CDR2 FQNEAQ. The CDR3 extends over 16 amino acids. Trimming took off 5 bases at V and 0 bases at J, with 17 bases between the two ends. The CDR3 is CASSQPPGANSYEQYF. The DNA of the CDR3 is TGTGCCAGCAGCCAACCGCCCGGCGCGAACTCCTACGAGCAGTACTTC.

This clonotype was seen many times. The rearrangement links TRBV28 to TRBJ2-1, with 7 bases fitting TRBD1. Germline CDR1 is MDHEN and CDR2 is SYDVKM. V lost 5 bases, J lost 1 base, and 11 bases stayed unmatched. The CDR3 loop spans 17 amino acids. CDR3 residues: CASSITGAKGSYNEQFF. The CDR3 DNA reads TGTGCCAGCAGTATAACAGGGGCGAAGGGTTCCTACAATGAGCAGTTCTTC.

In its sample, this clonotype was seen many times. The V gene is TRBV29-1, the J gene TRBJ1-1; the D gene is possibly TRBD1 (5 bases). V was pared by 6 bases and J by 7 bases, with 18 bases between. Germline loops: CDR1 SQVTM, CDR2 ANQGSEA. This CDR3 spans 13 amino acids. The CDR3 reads CSVPPGTEDEAFF. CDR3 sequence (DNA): TGCAGCGTGCCACCCGGGACTGAAGATGAAGCTTTCTTT. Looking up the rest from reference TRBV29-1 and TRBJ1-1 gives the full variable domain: SAVISQKPSRDICQRGTSLTIQCQVDSQVTMMFWYRQQPGQSLTLIATANQGSEATYESGFVIDKFPISRPNLTFSTLTVSNMSPEDSSIYLCSVPPGTEDEAFFGQGTRLTVV.

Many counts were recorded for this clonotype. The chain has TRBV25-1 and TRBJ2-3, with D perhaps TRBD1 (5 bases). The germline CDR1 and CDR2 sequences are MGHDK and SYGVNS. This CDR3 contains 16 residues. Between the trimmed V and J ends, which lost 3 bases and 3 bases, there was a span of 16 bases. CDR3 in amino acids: CASSDSRGYYTDTQYF. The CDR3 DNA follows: TGTGCCAGCAGTGACAGTAGGGGATATTATACAGATACGCAGTATTTT.

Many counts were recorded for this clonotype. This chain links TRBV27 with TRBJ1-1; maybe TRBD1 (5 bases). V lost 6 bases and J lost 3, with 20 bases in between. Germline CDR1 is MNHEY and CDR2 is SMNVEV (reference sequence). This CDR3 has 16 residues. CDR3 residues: CASSSTKVGPDTEAFF. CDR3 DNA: TGTGCCAGCAGCTCCACCAAGGTGGGACCCGACACTGAAGCTTTCTTT.

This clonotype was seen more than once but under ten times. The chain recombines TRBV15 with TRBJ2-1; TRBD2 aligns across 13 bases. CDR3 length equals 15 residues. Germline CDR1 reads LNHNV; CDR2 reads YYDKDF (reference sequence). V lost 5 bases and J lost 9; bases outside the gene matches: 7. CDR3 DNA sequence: TGTGCCACCAGCGGACTAGCGGGAGTTACAAGTGAGCAGTTCTTC. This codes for CATSGLAGVTSEQFF.

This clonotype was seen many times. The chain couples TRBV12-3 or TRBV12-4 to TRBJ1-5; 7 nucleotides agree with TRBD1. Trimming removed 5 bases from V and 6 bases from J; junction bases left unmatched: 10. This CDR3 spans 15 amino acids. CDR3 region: CASSRQGSEGQPQHF. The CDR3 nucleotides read TGTGCCAGCAGTCGACAGGGCTCGGAAGGTCAGCCCCAGCATTTT.

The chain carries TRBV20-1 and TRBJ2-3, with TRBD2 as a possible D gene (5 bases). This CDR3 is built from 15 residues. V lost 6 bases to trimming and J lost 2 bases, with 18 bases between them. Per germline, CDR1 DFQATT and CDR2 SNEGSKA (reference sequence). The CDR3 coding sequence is TGCAGTGCGACTCCCCAACTAGAAATCACAGATACGCAGTATTTT. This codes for CSATPQLEITDTQYF.

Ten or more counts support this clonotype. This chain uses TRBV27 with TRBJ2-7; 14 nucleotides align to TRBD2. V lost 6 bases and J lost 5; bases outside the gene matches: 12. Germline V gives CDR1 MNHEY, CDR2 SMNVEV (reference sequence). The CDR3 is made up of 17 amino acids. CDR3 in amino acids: CASRGGLAGEEGHEQYF. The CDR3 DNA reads TGTGCCAGCAGGGGGGGACTAGCGGGAGAAGAGGGGCACGAGCAGTACTTC.

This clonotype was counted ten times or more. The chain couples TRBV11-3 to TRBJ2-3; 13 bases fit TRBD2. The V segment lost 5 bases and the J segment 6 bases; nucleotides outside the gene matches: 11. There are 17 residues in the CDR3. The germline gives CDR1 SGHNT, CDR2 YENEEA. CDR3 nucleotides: TGTGCCAGCAGCACCAGGCGGACTAGCGGGAGTGGGGATACGCAGTATTTT. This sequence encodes CASSTRRTSGSGDTQYF.